The 18 T cell receptor beta chains below come from one sample, sequenced in a study of human T cells and chemical hapten exposure. TCRdb ran MiXCR on the RACE reads and lists one entry per CDR3 protein. The profile shows 380,000 or so distinct CDR3 sequences, around 5.5% of them singletons. Noted time point: pre-sensitization, week 0. Treatment described: therapeutic diphenylcyclopropenone sensitization with weekly scalp DPC. The starting material was whole blood, obtained in connection with sensitization to the hapten diphenylcyclopropenone (DPC). The receptors originated from a woman aged 18-29 years with alopecia areata. Some clones in this sample may be carry-over from other donors' samples.

This clonotype was seen a few times. The CDR3 here is CASSFRGSALAADTQYF. Here the CDR3 DNA reads TGTGCCAGCAGCTTTCGGGGATCGGCCTTGGCCGCAGATACGCAGTATTTT. This sequence joins TRBV7-9 and TRBJ2-3, with D maybe TRBD2 (5 bases). Germline V gene sequence: CDR1 SEHNR, CDR2 FQNEAQ (reference sequence). Trimming left V 3 bases short and J 4 bases short, with 20 bases between. CDR3 length equals 17 residues.

This clonotype was counted many times. J is TRBJ2-5 and V is TRBV5-1; a weak D match, TRBD1 (5 bases). Germline loops: CDR1 SGHRS, CDR2 YFSETQ. V was clipped by 2 bases and J by 3 bases, with 8 bases between them. The CDR3 runs to 13 residues. In nucleotides, the CDR3 is TGCGCCAGCAGCTTAGGGGAAGAAGAGACCCAGTACTTC. Translating it yields CASSLGEEETQYF.

This clonotype was recorded a few times. The chain joins TRBV5-1 to TRBJ2-3; D is uncertain. The CDR3 spans 13 residues. The germline V and J ends were trimmed by 7 bases and 6 bases, with 15 bases remaining between them. The germline gives CDR1 SGHRS, CDR2 YFSETQ. Here the CDR3 DNA reads TGCGCCAGCGGGGTCTTGCACGGGGATACGCAGTATTTT. Residues: CASGVLHGDTQYF.

This clonotype was observed many times. The V gene is TRBV7-2, the J gene TRBJ1-2, with 11 nucleotides matching TRBD1. This CDR3 region has 18 residues. The trim removed 2 bases at V and 7 bases at J, leaving 15 bases unmatched. The germline V gene has CDR1 SGHTA and CDR2 FQGNSA. The CDR3 nucleotides are TGTGCCAGCAGCTTAATGATCCCACAGGGTGGACAGGGGGCTGGCTACACCTTC. Encoded protein: CASSLMIPQGGQGAGYTF.

This chain connects TRBV11-2 to TRBJ2-7; D call uncertain. The CDR3 has 11 amino acids. The germline CDR1 and CDR2 sequences are SGHAT and FQNNGV. V was shortened by 5 bases and J by 3 bases, with 5 bases between the two germline ends. The CDR3 coding sequence is TGTGCCAGCAGCCCATACTACGAGCAGTACTTC. Residues: CASSPYYEQYF.

V and J are TRBV18 and TRBJ2-2, with D possibly TRBD2 on 5 matching bases. The V end lost 3 bases, the J end lost 5 bases, and 10 bases lay between the germline ends. This CDR3 has 14 residues. CDR1 and CDR2 from the germline V gene are KGHSH and LQKENI. The CDR3 DNA sequence: TGTGCCAGCTCACCGGCCAGCGGAACCGGGGAGCTGTTTTTT. Amino acids: CASSPASGTGELFF.

There are a few counts of this clonotype. The chain links TRBV5-6 to TRBJ2-4; D may be TRBD1 (6 bases). The germline V gene has CDR1 SGHDT and CDR2 YYEEEE. The CDR3 has 14 residues. V was trimmed by 0 bases and J by 7 bases, leaving 11 bases between them. CDR3 region: CASSLVGQRNIQYF. CDR3 bases: TGTGCCAGCAGCTTGGTAGGACAGAGGAACATTCAGTACTTC.

This chain joins TRBV29-1 and TRBJ2-1; maybe TRBD2 (5 bases). V was cut by 7 bases and J by 6 bases, with 16 bases left in between. Germline V gene data show CDR1 as SQVTM and CDR2 as ANQGSEA. The CDR3 is 13 amino acids. The CDR3 nucleotides are TGCAGCGCTATGATGGTGAGCGGCAATGAGCAGTTCTTC. This gives the protein CSAMMVSGNEQFF.

This clonotype was observed many times. This sequence joins TRBV20-1 and TRBJ2-1; D unclear. The CDR3 covers 11 residues. V was shortened by 6 bases and J by 7 bases, with 10 bases between the two germline ends. The germline V gene encodes CDR1 DFQATT and CDR2 SNEGSKA (reference sequence). CDR3 nucleotides: TGCAGTGCCAGTGGTCCTAATGAGCAGTTCTTC. Its protein product is CSASGPNEQFF.

This clonotype occurred many times. This chain uses TRBV6-1 with TRBJ2-4, with 8 positions matching TRBD1. CDR3 length: 13 residues. Trimming at V came to 4 bases and at J to 8 bases, leaving 4 bases not matched to a gene. The germline CDR1 and CDR2 sequences are MNHNS and SASEGT. In DNA form, the CDR3 reads TGTGCCAGCAGTGGGACAGGGCACGACATTCAGTACTTC. Its translation is CASSGTGHDIQYF.

This clonotype has a count of ten or more. The rearrangement joins TRBV29-1 to TRBJ1-6, with no clear D. Germline assignment: CDR1 SQVTM and CDR2 ANQGSEA. This CDR3 comprises 13 residues. V was clipped by 6 bases and J by 9 bases, with 15 bases between them. CDR3: CSVREGPGSPLHF. For the CDR3, the DNA is TGCAGCGTCCGGGAAGGTCCCGGTTCACCCCTCCACTTT.

The chain couples TRBV6-2 or TRBV6-3 to TRBJ1-2; D gene ambiguous. The V gene lost 2 bases and the J gene lost 2 bases, with 12 bases spanning the gap. Germline CDR1 and CDR2: MNHEY and SVGEGT. The CDR3 covers 15 residues. In nucleotides, the CDR3 is TGTGCCAGCAGTTACAGGGTCGGCAGGAACTATGGCTACACCTTC. Translation: CASSYRVGRNYGYTF.

This clonotype has at least ten counts. The J gene is TRBJ2-5, the V gene TRBV5-1; tentatively, D is TRBD2 (6 bases). V was pared by 4 bases and J by 2 bases, with 12 bases between. Germline loops: CDR1 SGHRS, CDR2 YFSETQ. CDR3 length equals 14 residues. CDR3 in amino acids: CASSPGTEQETQYF. The DNA for the CDR3 is TGCGCCAGCAGCCCGGGGACTGAGCAAGAGACCCAGTACTTC.

The V and J genes are TRBV4-2 and TRBJ2-3; the D gene could be TRBD1 or TRBD2 (5 bases each). The germline CDR1 and CDR2 sequences are LGHNA and YNFKEQ. Deletions cut 0 bases from V and 5 bases from J, with 9 bases between. The CDR3 contains 14 residues. DNA for the CDR3: TGTGCCAGCAGCCAAGAAGGGACCGTAGATACGCAGTATTTT. Its translation: CASSQEGTVDTQYF.

This clonotype was recorded at least ten times. The chain carries TRBV6-6 and TRBJ1-4; D gene uncertain. The CDR3 extends over 13 amino acids. Germline-derived CDR1 and CDR2 are MNHNY and SVGAGI (reference sequence). V was pared by 4 bases and J by 4 bases, with 7 bases between. CDR3 region: CASSSRVNEKLFF. Here the CDR3 DNA reads TGTGCCAGCAGTTCACGGGTTAATGAAAAACTGTTTTTT.

This clonotype was seen more than once but under ten times. The chain combines TRBV12-3 or TRBV12-4 with TRBJ1-1, with D possibly TRBD1 on 6 matching bases. This CDR3 is built from 16 residues. Trimming cost V 1 base and J 7 bases, with 19 bases left between them. The CDR3 region is CASSLGTVTNVGEAFF. The CDR3 nucleotides are TGTGCCAGCAGTTTAGGGACAGTAACTAATGTGGGTGAAGCTTTCTTT.

This clonotype has at least ten counts. The chain recombines TRBV7-2 with TRBJ1-4; no reliable D call. The V gene lost 6 bases and the J gene lost 10 bases, with 21 bases spanning the gap. This CDR3 contains 15 residues. Germline CDR1 and CDR2: SGHTA and FQGNSA. The CDR3 DNA sequence: TGTGCCAGCAGTTCAAAGGCTCCTGAGGGTGCAAAACTGTTTTTT. Amino acids: CASSSKAPEGAKLFF.

V is TRBV5-5 and J is TRBJ1-2, with TRBD1 as a possible D gene (6 bases). From germline, CDR1 is SGHKS and CDR2 YYEKEE (reference sequence). CDR3 size: 12 residues. The V gene lost 7 bases and the J gene lost 6 bases, with 13 bases spanning the gap. The CDR3 nucleotides read TGTGCCAGCTACAGGGAAGAGGATGGCTACACCTTC. This codes for CASYREEDGYTF.